These 30 T cell receptor beta chains were sequenced from one sample in a study of T cell responses to AZD1222 COVID-19 vaccine. Sequenced by immunoSEQ multiplex PCR; TCRdb stores in-frame clones only, minus some. The sample carries fewer than 250,000 clones, 85% to 95% recorded once. The sample was peripheral blood, taken on day 0 of MenACWY control vaccination. All receptors derive from an adult in good health.

This clone appeared a few times. The chain uses TRBV3-1 (or the pseudogene TRBV3-2) and TRBJ1-6; the D gene is possibly TRBD1 (6 bases). Trimming stripped 4 bases from V and 0 bases from J, with 10 bases between. From germline, CDR1 is LGHDT and CDR2 YNNKEL (reference sequence). The CDR3 loop spans 16 amino acids. The CDR3 reads CASSRTGFSYNSPLHF. CDR3 DNA sequence: TGTGCCAGCAGCCGAACAGGGTTCTCCTATAATTCACCCCTCCACTTT.

The rearrangement joins TRBV4-2 to TRBJ1-4, with TRBD1 identical over 7 bases. The ends lost 3 bases at V and 3 bases at J; junction bases unmatched: 4. Per the germline V gene, CDR1 is LGHNA and CDR2 is YNFKEQ. CDR3 size: 15 residues. The CDR3 DNA sequence: TGTGCCAGCAGCCAGTTGGGACAGCCTAATGAAAAACTGTTTTTT. Encoded protein: CASSQLGQPNEKLFF.

The genes are TRBV6-5 and TRBJ2-1; D ambiguous. The CDR3 totals 14 residues. The germline gives CDR1 MNHEY, CDR2 SVGAGI. The ends were cut back, 0 bases at V and 4 bases at J, with 7 bases in the middle. CDR3 residues: CASSYSMLYNEQFF. The CDR3 region has the DNA TGTGCCAGCAGTTACTCGATGCTTTACAATGAGCAGTTCTTC.

CDR3 amino acids: CASSPGTSLGYTF. The CDR3 DNA sequence: TGTGCCAGCAGCCCGGGGACCAGCCTTGGCTACACCTTC. The chain uses TRBV5-4 and TRBJ1-2, with a weak D call TRBD1 (5 bases). The CDR3 has 13 residues. Germline V CDR1 and CDR2: SGHNT, YYREEE (reference sequence). V was shortened by 4 bases and J by 7 bases, with 14 bases between the two germline ends.

V usage is TRBV2 and J usage is TRBJ1-6; perhaps TRBD1 as D (6 bases). The CDR3 is made up of 14 amino acids. Germline CDR1 is SNHLY and CDR2 is FYNNEI. Trimming took off 4 bases at V and 7 bases at J, with 11 bases between the two ends. CDR3 DNA: TGTGCCAGCAGTGGAAACAGGGTAAATTCACCCCTCCACTTT. Protein product: CASSGNRVNSPLHF.

The chain is built from TRBV6-5 and TRBJ1-3, with TRBD1 identical over 7 bases. The CDR3 length is 14 residues. V shed 6 bases and J 0 bases; nucleotides not matched to a gene: 2. Looked up from germline, CDR1 is MNHEY and CDR2 is SVGAGI. CDR3: CASRWTGSGNTIYF. The CDR3 DNA reads TGTGCCAGCAGATGGACAGGCTCTGGAAACACCATATATTTT.

This clone occurred a few times. V and J are TRBV7-2 and TRBJ1-5; D not resolved. V shed 0 bases and J shed 3 bases, with 9 bases lying between them. Germline lookup yields CDR1 SGHTA and CDR2 FQGNSA. CDR3 length equals 15 residues. The CDR3: CASSLAHGNNQPQHF. Here the CDR3 DNA reads TGTGCCAGCAGCTTAGCGCATGGGAACAATCAGCCCCAGCATTTT. Together with reference TRBV7-2 and TRBJ1-5, the CDR3 gives the full variable domain: GAGVSQSPSNKVTEKGKDVELRCDPISGHTALYWYRQSLGQGLEFLIYFQGNSAPDKSGLPSDRFSAERTGGSVSTLTIQRTQQEDSAVYLCASSLAHGNNQPQHFGDGTRLSIL.

The rearrangement joins TRBV4-1 to TRBJ2-4, with a possible D match to TRBD2 (6 bases). The CDR3 covers 16 residues. CDR1 is MGHRA and CDR2 is YSYEKL in the germline V gene. Trimming took 0 bases from V and 0 from J, leaving 9 bases between them. CDR3 nucleotides: TGCGCCAGCAGCCAAGATACGGGACTAGCCAAAAACATTCAGTACTTC. It is translated as CASSQDTGLAKNIQYF.

The genes are TRBV19 and TRBJ2-4, with 11 nucleotides matching TRBD1. CDR1 is LNHDA and CDR2 is SQIVND in the germline V gene (reference sequence). This CDR3 region has 15 residues. J lost 5 bases, V lost 4 bases, and 4 bases had no gene match. For the CDR3, the DNA is TGTGCCAGTAGTACGGACAGGGGGCGAGAAAACATTCAGTACTTC. Encoded protein: CASSTDRGRENIQYF.

This chain joins TRBV7-9 and TRBJ2-7; D is possibly TRBD1 (5 bases). This CDR3 comprises 14 residues. CDR1 and CDR2 from the germline V gene are SEHNR and FQNEAQ (reference sequence). Trimming stripped 1 base from V and 3 bases from J, with 10 bases between. The CDR3 DNA reads TGTGCCAGCAGCTTAGTCGGCAGGGACTACGAGCAGTACTTC. This sequence encodes CASSLVGRDYEQYF.

The J gene is TRBJ2-7, the V gene TRBV5-1; 7 nucleotides align to TRBD1. V lost 1 base, J lost 10 bases, and 8 bases stayed unmatched. This CDR3 contains 13 residues. Germline V lookup: CDR1 SGHRS, CDR2 YFSETQ. The CDR3 nucleotides are TGCGCCAGCAGCTTGTCAGGGGACAGTTTACAGTACTTC. Translation: CASSLSGDSLQYF.

V is TRBV6-4 and J is TRBJ2-1; 11 bases map to TRBD2. The V and J ends lost 8 bases and 3 bases, in that order; junction bases with no gene match: 3. The CDR3 is made up of 14 amino acids. CDR1 is MRHNA and CDR2 is SNTAGT in the germline V gene. The CDR3 is CASCSGGDYNEQFF. The CDR3 nucleotides are TGTGCCAGCTGTAGCGGGGGGGACTACAATGAGCAGTTCTTC.

This clone was picked up one time. Here the CDR3 DNA reads TGTGCCAGCAGCTTAGCGAAGGGAGGCAGGTTCGATCAGCCCCAGCATTTT. Translating it yields CASSLAKGGRFDQPQHF. This chain connects TRBV7-9 to TRBJ1-5; no reliable D call. V shed 0 bases and J shed 5 bases, with 17 bases lying between them. CDR3 size: 17 residues. Germline values: CDR1 SEHNR, CDR2 FQNEAQ (reference sequence).

This chain links TRBV11-1 with TRBJ1-1, with D maybe TRBD1 (6 bases). From germline, CDR1 is SGHAT and CDR2 FQDESV (reference sequence). The V gene lost 7 bases and the J gene lost 5 bases, with 23 bases spanning the gap. This CDR3 has 16 amino acids. The CDR3 sequence: CASIPGQGSPRTEAFF. As DNA, the CDR3 is TGTGCCAGCATCCCAGGGCAGGGGAGCCCTCGGACTGAAGCTTTCTTT.

The V gene is TRBV3-1 (or the pseudogene TRBV3-2), the J gene TRBJ2-5, with D possibly being TRBD2 (7 bases). This CDR3 comprises 15 residues. The V gene lost 0 bases and the J gene lost 2 bases, with 10 bases spanning the gap. Germline V lookup: CDR1 LGHDT, CDR2 YNNKEL (reference sequence). The CDR3 protein is CASSQDRGAQETQYF. CDR3 bases: TGTGCCAGCAGCCAAGATCGGGGGGCTCAAGAGACCCAGTACTTC.

The genes are TRBV3-1 (or the pseudogene TRBV3-2) and TRBJ2-7; the D gene is possibly TRBD2 (5 bases). Germline assignment: CDR1 LGHDT and CDR2 YNNKEL (reference sequence). The CDR3 is 14 amino acids. V lost 1 base and J 2 bases, leaving 9 bases between the germline ends. CDR3 nucleotide sequence: TGTGCCAGCAGCCAAGTCACCGGGGCCTACGAGCAGTACTTC. Its protein is CASSQVTGAYEQYF.

The gene calls are TRBV7-2 and TRBJ2-2, with D perhaps matching TRBD2 (5 bases). CDR1 and CDR2 (germline): SGHTA, FQGNSA. CDR3 length: 13 residues. V was clipped by 6 bases and J by 7 bases, with 12 bases between them. Here the CDR3 reads CASRARRDGELFF. The CDR3 DNA reads as TGTGCCAGCAGGGCTCGACGGGACGGGGAGCTGTTTTTT.

V is TRBV12-5 and J is TRBJ1-5; TRBD1 agrees at 7 bases. CDR3 length: 16 residues. J gave up 7 bases and V 5 bases, and 14 bases lay outside the gene matches. Germline V gives CDR1 LGHNT, CDR2 FRNRAP. The CDR3 DNA sequence: TGTGCTAGTGGTCCAAACCGACAGGGAAACGAACAGCCCCAGCATTTT. It codes for CASGPNRQGNEQPQHF. The entire variable domain, with the rest obtained from reference TRBV12-5 and TRBJ1-5, is as follows: DARVTQTPRHKVTEMGQEVTMRCQPILGHNTVFWYRQTMMQGLELLAYFRNRAPLDDSGMPKDRFSAEMPDATLATLKIQPSEPRDSAVYFCASGPNRQGNEQPQHFGDGTRLSIL.

The V gene is TRBV27, the J gene TRBJ1-1; no definite D call. With 8 bases removed from V and 6 bases from J, the gap between germline ends came to 16 bases. CDR3 length equals 13 residues. CDR1 and CDR2 (germline): MNHEY, SMNVEV (reference sequence). The CDR3: CASGGPLFAEAFF. The CDR3 DNA reads as TGTGCCAGCGGAGGACCGCTCTTCGCTGAAGCTTTCTTT.

The chain has TRBV19 and TRBJ1-3, with 8 bases lining up with TRBD1. J was trimmed by 3 bases and V by 3 bases; bases with no gene match: 10. The CDR3 has 17 amino acids. Per the germline V gene, CDR1 is LNHDA and CDR2 is SQIVND (reference sequence). Here the CDR3 reads CASSIRADRGGGNTIYF. The CDR3 nucleotides read TGTGCCAGTAGTATTCGGGCCGACAGGGGAGGTGGAAACACCATATATTTT.

The J gene is TRBJ2-5, the V gene TRBV4-2; a weak D match, TRBD2 (7 bases). The V gene's germline CDR1 is LGHNA and CDR2 YNFKEQ. V dropped 0 bases and J dropped 5 bases, with 16 bases sitting between them. This CDR3 is 16 amino acids long. This CDR3 is CASSQEGGARRETQYF. The CDR3 DNA reads as TGTGCCAGCAGCCAAGAGGGGGGGGCCCGGAGGGAGACCCAGTACTTC.

V is TRBV5-8 and J is TRBJ1-2; D remains unclear. V lost 0 bases and J 4 bases, leaving 7 bases between the germline ends. Germline V gene data show CDR1 as SGHTS and CDR2 as YDEGEE. The CDR3 sequence is 13 residues long. The CDR3 DNA is TGTGCCAGCAGCTTGGCCATTATCTATGGCTACACCTTC. The encoded protein is CASSLAIIYGYTF.

The chain has TRBV18 and TRBJ1-1; possible D gene TRBD1, 5 bases. The CDR3 spans 14 residues. Germline V gene sequence: CDR1 KGHSH, CDR2 LQKENI. Trimming removed 2 bases from V and 3 bases from J, with 10 bases in between. The CDR3 region has the DNA TGTGCCAGCTCACCAAAAAGAGGGGACACTGAAGCTTTCTTT. Translation: CASSPKRGDTEAFF.

This chain joins TRBV28 and TRBJ2-1; no reliable D call. Germline V lookup: CDR1 MDHEN, CDR2 SYDVKM. The CDR3 consists of 14 residues. V was cut by 3 bases and J by 3 bases, with 9 bases left in between. The CDR3 loop reads CASSFLDHYNEQFF. The CDR3 DNA follows: TGTGCCAGCAGTTTCTTGGACCACTACAATGAGCAGTTCTTC.

The chain couples TRBV3-1 (or the pseudogene TRBV3-2) to TRBJ1-1; the D is unclear. The CDR3 contains 12 residues. V was clipped by 5 bases and J by 4 bases, with 8 bases between them. Germline values: CDR1 LGHDT, CDR2 YNNKEL (reference sequence). The CDR3 reads CASSGLGTEAFF. CDR3 DNA sequence: TGTGCCAGCAGCGGACTGGGCACTGAAGCTTTCTTT.

The chain has TRBV10-1 and TRBJ2-2; perhaps TRBD2 as D (5 bases). Trimming pared 10 bases from V and 2 bases from J, leaving 26 bases between. Germline CDR1 WNHNN, CDR2 SYGVQD (reference sequence). The CDR3 spans 18 residues. The CDR3 region is CAMGARVSTHLNTGELFF. The CDR3, as DNA: TGCGCCATGGGAGCCCGGGTCTCTACGCACTTAAACACCGGGGAGCTGTTTTTT.

The genes are TRBV11-2 and TRBJ1-1, with TRBD1 as a possible D gene (5 bases). Looked up from germline, CDR1 is SGHAT and CDR2 is FQNNGV. V lost 4 bases and J lost 1, with 13 bases in between. This CDR3 contains 15 residues. In DNA form, the CDR3 reads TGTGCCAGCAGCTCTGGGGGAGGATCGAACACTGAAGCTTTCTTT. Protein: CASSSGGGSNTEAFF. The full variable domain, completed using reference TRBV11-2 and TRBJ1-1, is EAGVAQSPRYKIIEKRQSVAFWCNPISGHATLYWYQQILGQGPKLLIQFQNNGVVDDSQLPKDRFSAERLKGVDSTLKIQPAKLEDSAVYLCASSSGGGSNTEAFFGQGTRLTVV.

The CDR3 is CASSLGLMNTEAFF. Here the CDR3 DNA reads TGTGCCAGCTCCCTGGGACTTATGAACACTGAAGCTTTCTTT. The rearrangement joins TRBV18 to TRBJ1-1, with D possibly matching TRBD1 (5 bases). V lost 6 bases, J lost 0 bases, and 11 bases lay in between. The CDR3 contains 14 residues. CDR1 is KGHSH, CDR2 LQKENI, per germline. The full variable domain, its missing parts supplied by reference TRBV18 and TRBJ1-1, is NAGVMQNPRHLVRRRGQEARLRCSPMKGHSHVYWYRQLPEEGLKFMVYLQKENIIDESGMPKERFSAEFPKEGPSILRIQQVVRGDSAAYFCASSLGLMNTEAFFGQGTRLTVV.

This chain connects TRBV30 to TRBJ1-1, with D unresolved. Germline V gene data show CDR1 as GTSNPN and CDR2 as SVGIG (reference sequence). The CDR3 consists of 14 residues. Trimming took off 8 bases at V and 3 bases at J, with 19 bases between the two ends. CDR3 DNA: TGTGCCAGCCCCAAGACACCTGGGGACACTGAAGCTTTCTTT. Amino acid sequence: CASPKTPGDTEAFF. The complete variable domain, with remaining parts taken from reference TRBV30 and TRBJ1-1, reads SQTIHQWPATLVQPVGSPLSLECTVEGTSNPNLYWYRQAAGRGLQLLFYSVGIGQISSEVPQNLSASRPQDRQFILSSKKLLLSDSGFYLCASPKTPGDTEAFFGQGTRLTVV.

V and J are TRBV18 and TRBJ1-4; TRBD1 is a possible D gene (5 bases). Trimming took off 2 bases at V and 9 bases at J, with 16 bases between the two ends. Germline loops: CDR1 KGHSH, CDR2 LQKENI. This CDR3 region has 15 residues. CDR3 sequence reads: CASSPSEGIVKKLFF. The CDR3 coding sequence is TGTGCCAGCTCACCATCGGAGGGGATCGTGAAAAAACTGTTTTTT.